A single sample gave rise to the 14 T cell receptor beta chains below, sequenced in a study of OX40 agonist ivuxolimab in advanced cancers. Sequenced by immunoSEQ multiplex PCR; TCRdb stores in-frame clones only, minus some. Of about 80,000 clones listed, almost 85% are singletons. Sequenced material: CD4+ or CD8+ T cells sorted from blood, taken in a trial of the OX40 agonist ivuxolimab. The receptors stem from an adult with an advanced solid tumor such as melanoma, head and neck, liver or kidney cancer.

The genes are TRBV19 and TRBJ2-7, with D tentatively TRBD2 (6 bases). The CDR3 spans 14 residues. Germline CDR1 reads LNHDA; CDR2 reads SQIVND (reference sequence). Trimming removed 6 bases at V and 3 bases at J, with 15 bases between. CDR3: CASRSGTPHYEQYF. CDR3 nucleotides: TGTGCCAGTAGGTCCGGGACTCCCCACTACGAGCAGTACTTC.

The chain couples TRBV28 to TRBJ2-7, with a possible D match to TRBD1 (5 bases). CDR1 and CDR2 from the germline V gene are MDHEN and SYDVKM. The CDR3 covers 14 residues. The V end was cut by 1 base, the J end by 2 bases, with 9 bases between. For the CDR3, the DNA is TGTGCCAGCAGTTTATCCTTAGGGGCCTACGAGCAGTACTTC. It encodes CASSLSLGAYEQYF.

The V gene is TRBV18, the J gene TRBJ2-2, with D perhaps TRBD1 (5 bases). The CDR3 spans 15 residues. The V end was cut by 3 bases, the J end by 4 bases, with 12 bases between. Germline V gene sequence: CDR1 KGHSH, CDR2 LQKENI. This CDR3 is CASSPGQVVTGELFF. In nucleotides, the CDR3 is TGTGCCAGCTCACCGGGGCAGGTGGTCACCGGGGAGCTGTTTTTT.

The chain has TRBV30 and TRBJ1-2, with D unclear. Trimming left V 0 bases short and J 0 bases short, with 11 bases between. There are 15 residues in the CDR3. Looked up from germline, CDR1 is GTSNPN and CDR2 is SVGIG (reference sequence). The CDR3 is CAWSVGPVANYGYTF. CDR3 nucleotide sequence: TGTGCCTGGAGTGTAGGACCGGTAGCTAACTATGGCTACACCTTC.

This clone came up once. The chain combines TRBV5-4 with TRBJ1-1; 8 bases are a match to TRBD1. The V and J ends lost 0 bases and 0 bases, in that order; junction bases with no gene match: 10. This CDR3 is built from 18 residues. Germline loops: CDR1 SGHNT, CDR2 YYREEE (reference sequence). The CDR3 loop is CASSLGGTGERMNTEAFF. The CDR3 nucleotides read TGTGCCAGCAGCTTGGGCGGGACAGGCGAAAGAATGAACACTGAAGCTTTCTTT.

CDR3 bases: TGTGCCAGCAGCTCCGGGACAGGCGTCTTGGAAGAGACCCAGTACTTC. Protein: CASSSGTGVLEETQYF. The chain combines TRBV5-4 with TRBJ2-5; TRBD1 aligns across 8 bases. Unmatched junction bases numbered 10, after V lost 3 bases and J lost 3 bases. The CDR3 is made up of 16 amino acids. Germline-derived CDR1 and CDR2 are SGHNT and YYREEE (reference sequence). The complete variable domain, with remaining parts taken from reference TRBV5-4 and TRBJ2-5, reads ETGVTQSPTHLIKTRGQQVTLRCSSQSGHNTVSWYQQALGQGPQFIFQYYREEENGRGNFPPRFSGLQFPNYSSELNVNALELDDSALYLCASSSGTGVLEETQYFGPGTRLLVL.

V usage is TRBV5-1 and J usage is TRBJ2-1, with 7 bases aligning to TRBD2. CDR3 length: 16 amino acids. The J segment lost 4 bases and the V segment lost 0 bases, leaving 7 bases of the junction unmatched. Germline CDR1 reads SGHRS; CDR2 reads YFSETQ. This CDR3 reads CASSLAIGGSYNEQFF. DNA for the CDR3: TGCGCCAGCAGCTTGGCCATTGGCGGGAGTTACAATGAGCAGTTCTTC.

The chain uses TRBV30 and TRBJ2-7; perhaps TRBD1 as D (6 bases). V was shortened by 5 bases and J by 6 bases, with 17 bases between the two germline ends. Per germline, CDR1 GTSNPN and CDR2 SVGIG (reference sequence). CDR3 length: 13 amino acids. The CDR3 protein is CAWEQGTSIEQYF. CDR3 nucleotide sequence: TGTGCCTGGGAGCAGGGGACGTCGATCGAGCAGTACTTC.

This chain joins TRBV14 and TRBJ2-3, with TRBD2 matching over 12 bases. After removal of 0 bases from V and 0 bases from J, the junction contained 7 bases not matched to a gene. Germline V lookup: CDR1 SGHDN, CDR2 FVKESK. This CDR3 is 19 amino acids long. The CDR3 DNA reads TGTGCCAGCAGCCAAGATCGACTAGCGGGAGTGGGAAGCACAGATACGCAGTATTTT. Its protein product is CASSQDRLAGVGSTDTQYF.

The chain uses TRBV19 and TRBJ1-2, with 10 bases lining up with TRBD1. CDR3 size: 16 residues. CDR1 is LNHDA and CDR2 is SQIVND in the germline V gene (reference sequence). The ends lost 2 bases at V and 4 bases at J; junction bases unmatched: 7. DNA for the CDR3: TGTGCCAGTAGTATATCCCGGGACAGGGGTGTCTATGGCTACACCTTC. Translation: CASSISRDRGVYGYTF.

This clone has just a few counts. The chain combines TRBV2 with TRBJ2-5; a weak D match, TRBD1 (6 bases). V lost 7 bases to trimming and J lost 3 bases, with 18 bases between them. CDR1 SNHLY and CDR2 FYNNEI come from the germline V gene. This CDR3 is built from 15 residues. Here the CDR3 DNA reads TGTGCCAGCACCTATACAGGGAGTGGGGAAGAGACCCAGTACTTC. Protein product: CASTYTGSGEETQYF.

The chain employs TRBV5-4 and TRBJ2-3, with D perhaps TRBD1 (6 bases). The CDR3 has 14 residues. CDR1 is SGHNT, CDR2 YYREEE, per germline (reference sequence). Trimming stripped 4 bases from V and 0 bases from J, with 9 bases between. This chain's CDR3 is CASSPTGSTDTQYF. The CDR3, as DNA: TGTGCCAGCAGCCCGACAGGTAGCACAGATACGCAGTATTTT.

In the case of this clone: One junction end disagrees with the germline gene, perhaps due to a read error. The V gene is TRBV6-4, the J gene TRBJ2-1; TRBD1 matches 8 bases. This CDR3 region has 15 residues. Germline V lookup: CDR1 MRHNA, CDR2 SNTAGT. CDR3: CASSYSSQGAAEQFF. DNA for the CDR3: TGTGCCAGCAGTTACTCGAGTCAGGGGGCAGCTGAGCAGTTCTTC.

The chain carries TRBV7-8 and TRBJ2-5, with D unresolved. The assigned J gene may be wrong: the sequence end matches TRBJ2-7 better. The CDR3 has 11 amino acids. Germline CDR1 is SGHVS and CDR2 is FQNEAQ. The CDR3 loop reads CASSPSYEQYF. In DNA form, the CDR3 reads TGTGCCAGCAGCCCCTCCTACGAGCAGTACTTC.